The clone carrying this T cell receptor (beta chain) was seen a handful of times. The junction differs from germline at one of its ends, possibly a read error. The sample originates from a study of blood T cells in healthy people across ages. The authors ran a second PCR of roughly 6 to 12 cycles using a sample-barcoded 5' primer and a J-beta primer mix. One entry per CDR3 protein, called by TCRdb with MiXCR from the 5' RACE reads. The profile shows 550,000 to 800,000 distinct CDR3 sequences, about 21% of them singletons. The CDR3 has 14 amino acids. This rearrangement joins TRBV12-3 or TRBV12-4 to TRBJ2-3, with a tentative D call TRBD2 (5 bases). The receptor was derived from a man aged 70-80 years in good health. Sequences were obtained from blood. CDR3 sequence reads: CVSSRGLGTDTQYF. The CDR3 nucleotides read TGTGTCAGCAGCCGCGGACTCGGCACAGATACGCAGTATTTT.